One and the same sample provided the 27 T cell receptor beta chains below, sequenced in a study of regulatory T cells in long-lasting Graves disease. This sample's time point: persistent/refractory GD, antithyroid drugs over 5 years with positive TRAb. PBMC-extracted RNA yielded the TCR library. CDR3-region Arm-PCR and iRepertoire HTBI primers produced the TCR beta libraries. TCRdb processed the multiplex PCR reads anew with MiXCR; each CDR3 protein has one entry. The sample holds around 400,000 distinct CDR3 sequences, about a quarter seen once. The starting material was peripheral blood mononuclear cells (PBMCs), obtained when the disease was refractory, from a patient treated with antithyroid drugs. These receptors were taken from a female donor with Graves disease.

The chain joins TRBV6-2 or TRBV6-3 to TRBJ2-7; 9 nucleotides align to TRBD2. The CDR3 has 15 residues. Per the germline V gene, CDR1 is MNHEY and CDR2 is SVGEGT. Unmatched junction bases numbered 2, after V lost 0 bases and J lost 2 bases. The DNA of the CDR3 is TGTGCCAGCAGTTACTCGGCTAGCGGGGCCTACGAGCAGTACTTC. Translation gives CASSYSASGAYEQYF.

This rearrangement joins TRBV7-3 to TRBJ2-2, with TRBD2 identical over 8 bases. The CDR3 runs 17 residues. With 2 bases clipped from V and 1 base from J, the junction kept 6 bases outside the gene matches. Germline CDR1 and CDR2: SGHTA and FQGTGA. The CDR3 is CASSLFLLAENTGELFF. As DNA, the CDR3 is TGTGCCAGCAGCTTATTTCTACTAGCGGAGAACACCGGGGAGCTGTTTTTT.

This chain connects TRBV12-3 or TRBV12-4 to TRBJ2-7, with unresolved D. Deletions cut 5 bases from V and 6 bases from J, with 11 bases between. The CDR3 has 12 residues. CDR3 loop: CASSDDRREQYF. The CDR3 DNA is TGTGCCAGCAGTGACGATCGCCGCGAGCAGTACTTC.

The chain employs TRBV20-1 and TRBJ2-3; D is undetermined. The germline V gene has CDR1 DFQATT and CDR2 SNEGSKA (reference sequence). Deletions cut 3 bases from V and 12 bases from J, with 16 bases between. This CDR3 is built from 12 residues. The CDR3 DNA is TGCAGTGCTAGGGAGAGCGCCCTAACTCAGTATTTT. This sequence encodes CSARESALTQYF.

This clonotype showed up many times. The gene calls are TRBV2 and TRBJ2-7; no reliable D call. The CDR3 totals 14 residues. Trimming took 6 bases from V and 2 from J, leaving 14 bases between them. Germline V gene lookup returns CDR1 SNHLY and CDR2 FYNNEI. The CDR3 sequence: CASSWAGETYEQYF. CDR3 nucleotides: TGTGCCAGCAGCTGGGCTGGAGAAACCTACGAGCAGTACTTC. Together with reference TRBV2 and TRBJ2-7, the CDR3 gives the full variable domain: EPEVTQTPSHQVTQMGQEVILRCVPISNHLYFYWYRQILGQKVEFLVSFYNNEISEKSEIFDDQFSVERPDGSNFTLKIRSTKLEDSAMYFCASSWAGETYEQYFGPGTRLTVT.

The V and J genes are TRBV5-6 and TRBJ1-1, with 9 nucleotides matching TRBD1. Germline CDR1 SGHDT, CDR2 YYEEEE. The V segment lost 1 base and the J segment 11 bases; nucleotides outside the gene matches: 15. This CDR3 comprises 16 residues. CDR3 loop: CASSLPGTGIAVSAFF. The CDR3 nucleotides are TGTGCCAGCAGCTTGCCCGGGACAGGGATTGCAGTCAGCGCTTTCTTT.

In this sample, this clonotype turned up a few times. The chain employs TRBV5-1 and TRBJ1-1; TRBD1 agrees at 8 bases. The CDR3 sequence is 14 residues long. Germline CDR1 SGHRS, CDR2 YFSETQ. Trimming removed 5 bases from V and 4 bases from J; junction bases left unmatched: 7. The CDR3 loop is CASSPGGQVTEAFF. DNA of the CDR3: TGCGCCAGCAGTCCTGGGGGACAGGTCACTGAAGCTTTCTTT.

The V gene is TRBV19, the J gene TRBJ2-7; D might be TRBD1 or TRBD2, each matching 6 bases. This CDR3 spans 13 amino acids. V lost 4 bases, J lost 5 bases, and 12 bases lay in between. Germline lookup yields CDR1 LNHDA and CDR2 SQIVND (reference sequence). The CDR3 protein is CASSTGARNEQYF. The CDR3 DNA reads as TGTGCCAGTAGTACGGGGGCGCGGAACGAGCAGTACTTC.

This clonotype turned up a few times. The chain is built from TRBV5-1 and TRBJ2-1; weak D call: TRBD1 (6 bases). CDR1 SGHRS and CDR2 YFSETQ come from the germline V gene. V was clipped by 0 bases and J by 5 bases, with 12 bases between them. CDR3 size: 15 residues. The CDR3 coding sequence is TGCGCCAGCAGCTTGGCTGGGGGCGCCCACAATGAGCAGTTCTTC. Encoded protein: CASSLAGGAHNEQFF.

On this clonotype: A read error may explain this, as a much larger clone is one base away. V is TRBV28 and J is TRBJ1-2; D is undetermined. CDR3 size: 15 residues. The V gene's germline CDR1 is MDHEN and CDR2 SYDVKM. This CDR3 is CASSPPGDANFGYTF. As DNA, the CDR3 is TGTGCCAGCAGCCCTCCGGGAGACGCCAACTTTGGCTACACCTTC.

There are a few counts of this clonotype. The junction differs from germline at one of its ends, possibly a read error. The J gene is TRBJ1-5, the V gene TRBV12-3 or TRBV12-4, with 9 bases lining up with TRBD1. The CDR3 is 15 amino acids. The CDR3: CASTPPGQGYQLQHF. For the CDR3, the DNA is TGTGCCAGCACCCCCCCCGGACAGGGGTACCAGCTCCAGCATTTT.

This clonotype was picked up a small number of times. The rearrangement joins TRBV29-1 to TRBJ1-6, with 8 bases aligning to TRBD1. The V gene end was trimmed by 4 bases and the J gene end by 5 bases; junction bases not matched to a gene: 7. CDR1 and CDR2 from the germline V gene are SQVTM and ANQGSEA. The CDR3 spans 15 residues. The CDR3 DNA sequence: TGCAGCGTTGTGTCAGGGGGCCAAAATAATTCACCCCTCCACTTT. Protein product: CSVVSGGQNNSPLHF.

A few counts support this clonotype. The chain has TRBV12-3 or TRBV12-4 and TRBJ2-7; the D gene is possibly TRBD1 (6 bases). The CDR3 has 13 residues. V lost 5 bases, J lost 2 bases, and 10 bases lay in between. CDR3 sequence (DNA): TGTGCCAGCAGTAGGGACATCGCCTACGAGCAGTACTTC. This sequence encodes CASSRDIAYEQYF.

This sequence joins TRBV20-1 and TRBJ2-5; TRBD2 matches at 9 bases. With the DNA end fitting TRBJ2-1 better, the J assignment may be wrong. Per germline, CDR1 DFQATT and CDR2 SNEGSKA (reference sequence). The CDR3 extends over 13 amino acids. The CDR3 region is CSASLAGRDEQFF. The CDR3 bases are TGCAGTGCTAGTCTAGCGGGGAGGGATGAGCAGTTCTTC.

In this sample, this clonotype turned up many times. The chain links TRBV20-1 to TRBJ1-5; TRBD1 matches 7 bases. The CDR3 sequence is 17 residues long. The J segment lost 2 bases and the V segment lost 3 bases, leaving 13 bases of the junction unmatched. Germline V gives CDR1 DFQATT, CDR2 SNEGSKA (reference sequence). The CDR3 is CSASVTGRSTGNQPQHF. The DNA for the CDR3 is TGCAGTGCTAGCGTGACAGGGAGGAGTACCGGCAATCAGCCCCAGCATTTT.

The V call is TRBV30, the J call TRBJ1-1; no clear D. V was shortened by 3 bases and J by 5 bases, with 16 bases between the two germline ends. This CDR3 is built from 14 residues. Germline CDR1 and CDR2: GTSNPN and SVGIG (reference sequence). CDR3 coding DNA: TGTGCCTGGAGAATCGGGAACCTTGGTACTGAAGCTTTCTTT. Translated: CAWRIGNLGTEAFF.

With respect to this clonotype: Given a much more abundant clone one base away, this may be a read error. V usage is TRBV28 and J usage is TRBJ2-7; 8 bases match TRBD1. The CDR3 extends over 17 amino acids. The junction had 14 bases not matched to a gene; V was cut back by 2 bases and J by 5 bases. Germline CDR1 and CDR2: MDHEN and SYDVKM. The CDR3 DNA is TGTGCCAGCAGTTTAAGTCGAGGGGGACAGGAAAAAGACGAGCAGTACTTC. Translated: CASSLSRGGQEKDEQYF.

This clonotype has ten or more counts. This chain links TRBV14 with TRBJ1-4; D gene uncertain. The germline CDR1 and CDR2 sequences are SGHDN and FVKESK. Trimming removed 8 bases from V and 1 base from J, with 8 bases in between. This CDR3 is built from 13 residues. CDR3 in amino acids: CASSPLTNEKLFF. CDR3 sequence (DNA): TGTGCCAGCTCACCTTTAACTAATGAAAAACTGTTTTTT. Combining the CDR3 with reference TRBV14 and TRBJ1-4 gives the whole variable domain EAGVTQFPSHSVIEKGQTVTLRCDPISGHDNLYWYRRVMGKEIKFLLHFVKESKQDESGMPNNRFLAERTGGTYSTLKVQPAELEDSGVYFCASSPLTNEKLFFGSGTQLSVL.

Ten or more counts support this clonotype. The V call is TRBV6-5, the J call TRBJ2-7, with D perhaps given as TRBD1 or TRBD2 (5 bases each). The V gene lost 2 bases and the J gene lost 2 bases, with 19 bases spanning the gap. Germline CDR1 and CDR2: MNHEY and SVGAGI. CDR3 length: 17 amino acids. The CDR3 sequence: CASSYRGPGGIPYEQYF. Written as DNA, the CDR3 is TGTGCCAGCAGTTACCGGGGACCGGGTGGCATACCCTACGAGCAGTACTTC.

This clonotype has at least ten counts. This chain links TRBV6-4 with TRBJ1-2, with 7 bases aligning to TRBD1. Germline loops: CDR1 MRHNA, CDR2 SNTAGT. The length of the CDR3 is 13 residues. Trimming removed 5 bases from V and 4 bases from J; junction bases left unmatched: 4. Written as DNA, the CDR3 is TGTGCCAGCAGTCGACAGGGTACCTATGGCTACACCTTC. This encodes CASSRQGTYGYTF.

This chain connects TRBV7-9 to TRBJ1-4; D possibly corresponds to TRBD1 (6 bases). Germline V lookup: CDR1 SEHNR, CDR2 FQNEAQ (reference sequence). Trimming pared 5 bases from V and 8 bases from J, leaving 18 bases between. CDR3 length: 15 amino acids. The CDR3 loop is CASSPKGDRKEKLFF. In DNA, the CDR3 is TGTGCCAGCAGCCCTAAGGGTGACAGGAAGGAAAAACTGTTTTTT.

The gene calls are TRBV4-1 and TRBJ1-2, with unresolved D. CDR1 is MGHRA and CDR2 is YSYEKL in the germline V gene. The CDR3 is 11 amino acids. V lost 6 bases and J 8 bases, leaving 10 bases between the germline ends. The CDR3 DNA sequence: TGCGCCAGCAGTCTCTCAGGAGGCTACACCTTC. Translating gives CASSLSGGYTF.

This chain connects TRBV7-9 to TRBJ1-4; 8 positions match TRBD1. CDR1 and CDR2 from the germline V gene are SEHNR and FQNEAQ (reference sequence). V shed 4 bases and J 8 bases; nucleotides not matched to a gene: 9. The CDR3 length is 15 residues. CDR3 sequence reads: CASSWRQGMEEKLFF. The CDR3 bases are TGTGCCAGCAGCTGGAGACAGGGGATGGAGGAAAAACTGTTTTTT. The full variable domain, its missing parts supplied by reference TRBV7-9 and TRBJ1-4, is DTGVSQNPRHKITKRGQNVTFRCDPISEHNRLYWYRQTLGQGPEFLTYFQNEAQLEKSRLLSDRFSAERPKGSFSTLEIQRTEQGDSAMYLCASSWRQGMEEKLFFGSGTQLSVL.

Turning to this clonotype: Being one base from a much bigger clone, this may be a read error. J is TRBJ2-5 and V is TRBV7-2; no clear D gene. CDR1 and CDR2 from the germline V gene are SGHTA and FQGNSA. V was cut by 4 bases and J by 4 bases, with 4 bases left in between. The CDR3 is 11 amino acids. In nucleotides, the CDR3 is TGTGCCAGCAGCTGGTTAGAGACCCAGTACTTC. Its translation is CASSWLETQYF.

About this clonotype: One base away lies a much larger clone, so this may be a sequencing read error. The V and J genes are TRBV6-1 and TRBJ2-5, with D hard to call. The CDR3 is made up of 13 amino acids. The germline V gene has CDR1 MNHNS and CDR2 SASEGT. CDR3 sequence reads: CTSSAALQETQYF. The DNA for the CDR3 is TGTACCAGCAGTGCTGCCCTACAAGAGACCCAGTACTTC.

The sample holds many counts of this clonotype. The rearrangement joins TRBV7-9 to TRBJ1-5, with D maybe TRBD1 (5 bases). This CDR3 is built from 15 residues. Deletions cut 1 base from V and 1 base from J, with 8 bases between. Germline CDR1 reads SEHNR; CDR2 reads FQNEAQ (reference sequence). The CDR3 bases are TGTGCCAGCAGCTTAGTGGCAGGGAGCAATCAGCCCCAGCATTTT. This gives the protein CASSLVAGSNQPQHF.

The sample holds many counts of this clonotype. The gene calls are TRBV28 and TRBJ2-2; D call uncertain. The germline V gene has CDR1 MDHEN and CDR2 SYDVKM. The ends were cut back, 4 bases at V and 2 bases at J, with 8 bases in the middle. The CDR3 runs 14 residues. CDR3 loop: CASSSRANTGELFF. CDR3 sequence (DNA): TGTGCCAGCAGTTCACGAGCCAACACCGGGGAGCTGTTTTTT.